Presented here are 25 T cell receptor beta chains from one specimen sequenced in a study of T-cell memory formation after mild COVID-19 (dated by TCRdb to 2020 to 2023). Library creation used 5' RACE. Sequencing used an Illumina NovaSeq 6000. TCRdb handled the public reads itself, with Q25 trimming in fastp and clone calling in MiXCR, and kept productive beta chains. Rows with a matching CDR3 protein are joined into one entry that keeps the most common DNA and genes. Counted in this sample were tens of thousands of distinct CDR3 sequences; about 6% of them appeared once. The biggest ten clones account for under 0.9% of the sample. Sequencing used PBMCs or a T cell subset sorted from them (not recorded which). The receptors stem from an adult who had mild COVID-19 (a few samples of this study predate the infection). The sample titles of this study are shuffled in the database, so cell type and time point are left out.

The rearrangement uses TRBV9 and TRBJ2-3; possible D gene TRBD1, 6 bases. The CDR3 spans 14 residues. Trimming took 0 bases from V and 2 from J, leaving 7 bases between them. From germline, CDR1 is SGDLS and CDR2 YYNGEE. This chain's CDR3 is CASSVGQDTDTQYF. DNA of the CDR3: TGTGCCAGCAGCGTAGGACAGGACACAGATACGCAGTATTTT.

This rearrangement joins TRBV11-3 to TRBJ2-2, with D perhaps matching TRBD1 (5 bases). Between the trimmed V and J ends, which lost 3 bases and 0 bases, there was a span of 5 bases. CDR1 is SGHNT, CDR2 YENEEA, per germline. This CDR3 contains 14 residues. CDR3 nucleotides: TGTGCCAGCAGCTTCAGGGCGAACACCGGGGAGCTGTTTTTT. Amino acids: CASSFRANTGELFF.

V is TRBV11-2 and J is TRBJ1-2; 11 nucleotides match TRBD1. This CDR3 has 13 residues. Trimming removed 5 bases from V and 7 bases from J; junction bases left unmatched: 3. CDR1 and CDR2 from the germline V gene are SGHAT and FQNNGV. The CDR3 sequence: CASSRDRGFGYTF. CDR3 sequence (DNA): TGTGCCAGCAGCCGGGACAGGGGGTTTGGCTACACCTTC.

This clonotype turned up a few times. The CDR3 DNA reads TGTGCCTGGAGTACGCAGGGGCAGATGAACACTGAAGCTTTCTTT. Translation: CAWSTQGQMNTEAFF. This chain links TRBV30 with TRBJ1-1; D is possibly TRBD1 (6 bases). In germline, CDR1 is GTSNPN, CDR2 SVGIG (reference sequence). The CDR3 totals 15 residues. Between the trimmed V and J ends, which lost 2 bases and 0 bases, there was a span of 13 bases.

This clonotype occurred many times. The J gene is TRBJ2-7, the V gene TRBV19, with D perhaps matching TRBD1 (5 bases). The germline V gene has CDR1 LNHDA and CDR2 SQIVND (reference sequence). The CDR3 has 11 residues. V dropped 8 bases and J dropped 3 bases, with 8 bases sitting between them. The CDR3 reads CASADSYEQYF. The CDR3 nucleotides are TGTGCCAGTGCCGACAGCTACGAGCAGTACTTC.

As to this clonotype: A read error may produce the germline difference seen at one junction end. The genes are TRBV7-2 and TRBJ2-2; 9 bases are shared with TRBD1. Germline V lookup: CDR1 SGHTA, CDR2 FQGNSA. The CDR3 has 15 residues. DNA of the CDR3: TGTGCCAGCAGCCTGAAGACAGGGGGGACCGGGCAGCTGTTTTTT. Protein product: CASSLKTGGTGQLFF. The full variable domain, completed using reference TRBV7-2 and TRBJ2-2, is GAGVSQSPSNKVTEKGKDVELRCDPISGHTALYWYRQSLGQGLEFLIYFQGNSAPDKSGLPSDRFSAERTGGSVSTLTIQRTQQEDSAVYLCASSLKTGGTGQLFFGEGSRLTVL.

This clonotype has more than one count but fewer than ten. This CDR3 is CASSQQGRQPQHF. The CDR3 nucleotides are TGTGCCAGCAGCCAGCAGGGCCGGCAGCCCCAGCATTTT. The chain couples TRBV3-1 to TRBJ1-5, with D perhaps TRBD1 (5 bases). Germline V CDR1 and CDR2: LGHDT, YNNKEL (reference sequence). The CDR3 consists of 13 residues. Trimming pared 3 bases from V and 7 bases from J, leaving 10 bases between.

The rearrangement uses TRBV10-3 and TRBJ1-2, with D possibly being TRBD1 (6 bases). This CDR3 has 13 residues. The V end lost 3 bases, the J end lost 4 bases, and 9 bases lay between the germline ends. Germline V gene sequence: CDR1 ENHRY, CDR2 SYGVKD. The CDR3 coding sequence is TGTGCCATCAGTGAACAGGGAGTCTATGGCTACACCTTC. Translation: CAISEQGVYGYTF.

V is TRBV5-1 and J is TRBJ2-7; D remains ambiguous. Germline CDR1 reads SGHRS; CDR2 reads YFSETQ. Trimming pared 0 bases from V and 5 bases from J, leaving 9 bases between. The CDR3 length is 13 residues. This chain's CDR3 is CASSLATRNEQYF. In DNA, the CDR3 is TGCGCCAGCAGCTTGGCCACCCGGAACGAGCAGTACTTC.

This clonotype was observed many times. The chain has TRBV7-9 and TRBJ1-1; the D is unclear. Trimming took 2 bases from V and 8 from J, leaving 6 bases between them. The CDR3 has 11 amino acids. Germline assignment: CDR1 SEHNR and CDR2 FQNEAQ (reference sequence). CDR3 sequence: CASSLTREAFF. DNA for the CDR3: TGTGCCAGCAGCTTAACGAGGGAAGCTTTCTTT.

There are a few counts of this clonotype. V is TRBV20-1 and J is TRBJ2-1, with D possibly matching TRBD2 (6 bases). V was clipped by 4 bases and J by 2 bases, with 18 bases between them. CDR3 length: 16 residues. CDR1 DFQATT and CDR2 SNEGSKA come from the germline V gene (reference sequence). CDR3: CSATPALAGTYNEQFF. In nucleotides, the CDR3 is TGCAGTGCTACACCCGCCCTGGCGGGGACCTACAATGAGCAGTTCTTC.

This clonotype has ten or more counts. The chain uses TRBV7-8 and TRBJ2-3; D is unresolved. Deletions cut 2 bases from V and 6 bases from J, with 6 bases between. The CDR3 has 12 residues. The V gene's germline CDR1 is SGHVS and CDR2 FQNEAQ. The DNA of the CDR3 is TGTGCCAGCAGCTTATGGTGGGATACGCAGTATTTT. This gives the protein CASSLWWDTQYF.

This clonotype showed up many times. The J gene is TRBJ2-7, the V gene TRBV29-1; TRBD2 matches 9 bases. After removal of 6 bases from V and 3 bases from J, the junction contained 3 bases not matched to a gene. The CDR3 is 12 residues long. Germline V gene lookup returns CDR1 SQVTM and CDR2 ANQGSEA. CDR3 sequence (DNA): TGCAGCGTCGGGACTAGCTACTACGAGCAGTACTTC. Translating gives CSVGTSYYEQYF.

This clonotype has a handful of counts. The V and J genes are TRBV2 and TRBJ2-3; 10 nucleotides match TRBD1. With V trimmed by 6 bases and J by 5 bases, 5 bases remained unmatched. CDR1 and CDR2 from the germline V gene are SNHLY and FYNNEI. The CDR3 runs to 14 residues. CDR3 coding DNA: TGTGCCAGCAGGGGACAGGGGCGGGTAGATACGCAGTATTTT. Residues: CASRGQGRVDTQYF.

This clonotype was counted many times. The junction does not match germline at one end; this may be a read error. The chain has TRBV7-2 and TRBJ2-1, with 9 bases identical to TRBD2. CDR1 and CDR2 (germline): SGHTA, FQGNSA. CDR3 length: 13 amino acids. This CDR3 reads CASSLERGRARHF. DNA of the CDR3: TGTGCCAGCAGCTTAGAGCGCGGGAGGGCCCGCCACTTC.

This clonotype was counted only a few times. The genes are TRBV21-1 and TRBJ1-1; TRBD1 reflects the table's D call only, with no check against the DNA. TRBV21-1 is classified as a pseudogene. The length of the CDR3 is 15 residues. The CDR3 coding sequence is TGTGCCAGCAACCTCAGGCGGGGGAAGAACACTGAAGCTTTCTTT. This sequence encodes CASNLRRGKNTEAFF.

The chain carries TRBV5-1 and TRBJ1-4; D gene uncertain. CDR1 and CDR2 (germline): SGHRS, YFSETQ. V was cut by 0 bases and J by 7 bases, with 4 bases left in between. This CDR3 spans 12 amino acids. Here the CDR3 DNA reads TGCGCCAGCAGCTTGGTGGGTGAAAAACTGTTTTTT. Translation gives CASSLVGEKLFF.

This clonotype was recorded many times. V usage is TRBV15 and J usage is TRBJ1-3, with a possible D match to TRBD1 (5 bases). Trimming shortened V by 0 bases and J by 3 bases, and 9 bases separated the two germline ends. Germline V gene sequence: CDR1 LNHNV, CDR2 YYDKDF (reference sequence). The CDR3 is 15 residues long. CDR3 DNA: TGTGCCACCAGCAGAGATATAGGGGTTGGAAACACCATATATTTT. It is translated as CATSRDIGVGNTIYF.

The chain recombines TRBV7-6 with TRBJ1-6, with unresolved D. The CDR3 loop spans 14 amino acids. The V and J ends lost 1 base and 7 bases respectively, with 8 bases between them. The germline CDR1 and CDR2 sequences are SGHVS and FNYEAQ. CDR3 coding DNA: TGTGCCAGCAGCTTAGGCCGGAAAAATTCACCCCTCCACTTT. This gives the protein CASSLGRKNSPLHF.

In this sample, this clonotype turned up many times. CDR3 sequence (DNA): TGTGCCAGCAGGGGGGACACAGATACGCAGTATTTT. It yields the protein CASRGDTDTQYF. V and J are TRBV7-2 and TRBJ2-3, with D perhaps given as TRBD1 or TRBD2 (5 bases each). The CDR3 loop spans 12 amino acids. Germline CDR1 SGHTA, CDR2 FQGNSA. The V and J ends lost 6 bases and 2 bases respectively, with 6 bases between them.

This clonotype turned up a few times. This chain connects TRBV7-9 to TRBJ1-1; D gene ambiguous. This CDR3 spans 13 amino acids. Germline CDR1 is SEHNR and CDR2 is FQNEAQ (reference sequence). Deletions cut 6 bases from V and 1 base from J, with 9 bases between. CDR3 sequence (DNA): TGTGCCAGCAGTATTATAGGGAACACTGAAGCTTTCTTT. Its protein product is CASSIIGNTEAFF.

Written as DNA, the CDR3 is TGCAGTGCTAGTACTGTAGGAGAGACCCAGTACTTC. This gives the protein CSASTVGETQYF. The gene calls are TRBV20-1 and TRBJ2-5; D ambiguous. The CDR3 is 12 residues long. V was trimmed by 3 bases and J by 4 bases, leaving 9 bases between them. In germline, CDR1 is DFQATT, CDR2 SNEGSKA (reference sequence).

This clonotype was seen more than once but under ten times. The rearrangement links TRBV11-2 to TRBJ1-2; no definite D call. Germline V gene sequence: CDR1 SGHAT, CDR2 FQNNGV. This CDR3 has 11 residues. V lost 6 bases and J lost 7, with 9 bases in between. The CDR3 region is CASSPGGGYTF. CDR3 bases: TGTGCCAGCAGTCCCGGTGGTGGCTACACCTTC.

The chain has TRBV19 and TRBJ1-1; D possibly corresponds to TRBD1 (5 bases). The V gene's germline CDR1 is LNHDA and CDR2 SQIVND (reference sequence). Trimming removed 4 bases at V and 5 bases at J, with 11 bases between. The CDR3 loop spans 13 amino acids. CDR3 amino acids: CASSTDKGTEAFF. CDR3 DNA: TGTGCCAGTAGTACCGACAAGGGGACTGAAGCTTTCTTT.

The genes are TRBV18 and TRBJ1-1, with TRBD1 as a possible D gene (6 bases). Germline loops: CDR1 KGHSH, CDR2 LQKENI. Trimming left V 8 bases short and J 5 bases short, with 18 bases between. CDR3 length: 14 residues. DNA for the CDR3: TGTGCCAGCGCCCCGCCGGGGGCGATAACTGAAGCTTTCTTT. Protein: CASAPPGAITEAFF.